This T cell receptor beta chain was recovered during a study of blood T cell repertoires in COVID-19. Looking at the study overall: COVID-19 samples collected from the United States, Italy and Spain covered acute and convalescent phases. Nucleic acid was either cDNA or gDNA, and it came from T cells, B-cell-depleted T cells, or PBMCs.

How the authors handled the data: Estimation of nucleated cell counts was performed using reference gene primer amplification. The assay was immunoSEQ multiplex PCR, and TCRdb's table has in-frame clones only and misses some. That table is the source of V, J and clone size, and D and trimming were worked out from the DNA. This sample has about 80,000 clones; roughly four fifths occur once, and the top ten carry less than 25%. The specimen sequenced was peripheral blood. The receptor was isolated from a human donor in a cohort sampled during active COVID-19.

CDR3 DNA: TGTGCCACCAGCAGAGATTGGCAGACTAATGAAAAACTGTTTTTT. This gives the protein CATSRDWQTNEKLFF. The chain recombines TRBV15 with TRBJ1-4, with D hard to call. The germline V gene has CDR1 LNHNV and CDR2 YYDKDF (reference sequence). V gave up 0 bases and J gave up 2 bases, with 7 bases separating them. This CDR3 spans 15 amino acids.